The 15 T cell receptor beta chains reported below all come from one sample, sequenced in a study of identical twins. From the 5' RACE reads, TCRdb called clonotypes with MiXCR, one entry per CDR3 protein. In the table there are roughly 750,000 distinct CDR3 sequences, 21% of which are singletons. A further study also used this sample, focusing on T cells expressing NK-cell markers.

The sample consisted of PBMCs. These receptors all stem from a woman between 18 and 30 years old in good health.

This clonotype showed up just a few times. V gene TRBV6-5 combines with J gene TRBJ2-5; TRBD2 matches 9 bases. The germline CDR1 and CDR2 sequences are MNHEY and SVGAGI. The CDR3 runs to 15 residues. The trim removed 2 bases at V and 3 bases at J, leaving 4 bases unmatched. The CDR3 sequence is CASSYLAGPEETQYF. The CDR3, as DNA: TGTGCCAGCAGTTACCTAGCGGGACCCGAAGAGACCCAGTACTTC.

The chain couples TRBV4-1 to TRBJ1-5, with D possibly being TRBD1 (6 bases). Germline CDR1 is MGHRA and CDR2 is YSYEKL. Trimming removed 2 bases from V and 5 bases from J, with 13 bases in between. CDR3 size: 15 residues. For the CDR3, the DNA is TGCGCCAGCAGCCAACAGACAGGCCACCATCAGCCCCAGCATTTT. It encodes CASSQQTGHHQPQHF.

The table lists this clonotype with many counts. The V call is TRBV6-1, the J call TRBJ2-1, with 12 bases matching TRBD2. Germline trimming cut 10 bases from V and 10 bases from J; bases unmatched to any gene: 11. The CDR3 is 14 amino acids. Germline CDR1 is MNHNS and CDR2 is SASEGT. The CDR3 region is CATKTSGSLMEQFF. CDR3 DNA: TGTGCCACCAAGACTAGCGGGAGCCTTATGGAGCAGTTCTTC.

The genes are TRBV18 and TRBJ2-5; no definite D call. Deletions cut 3 bases from V and 5 bases from J, with 19 bases between. The germline gives CDR1 KGHSH, CDR2 LQKENI. This CDR3 is 16 amino acids long. The CDR3 DNA is TGTGCCAGCTCACCGTCCTTCCAGGTGGATGAGGAGACCCAGTACTTC. Protein: CASSPSFQVDEETQYF.

The gene calls are TRBV6-5 and TRBJ2-3; D unresolved. The length of the CDR3 is 13 residues. Germline CDR1 and CDR2: MNHEY and SVGAGI. Trimming took 2 bases from V and 2 from J, leaving 5 bases between them. CDR3 residues: CASSYGDTDTQYF. The CDR3 DNA is TGTGCCAGCAGTTACGGGGACACAGATACGCAGTATTTT.

The V gene is TRBV9, the J gene TRBJ2-1; no definite D call. The CDR3 has 12 amino acids. Germline values: CDR1 SGDLS, CDR2 YYNGEE. V lost 0 bases to trimming and J lost 9 bases, with 7 bases between them. The CDR3 DNA reads as TGTGCCAGCAGCGTAGGTAACGGTGAGCAGTTCTTC. This codes for CASSVGNGEQFF.

This clonotype has a handful of counts. The genes are TRBV20-1 and TRBJ2-1; TRBD2 matches at 14 bases. The V and J ends lost 3 bases and 3 bases, in that order; junction bases with no gene match: 7. CDR1 and CDR2 (germline): DFQATT, SNEGSKA (reference sequence). CDR3 size: 17 residues. CDR3: CSARTSGRALRYNEQFF. In DNA form, the CDR3 reads TGCAGTGCTAGGACTAGCGGGAGGGCCCTTCGCTACAATGAGCAGTTCTTC.

V usage is TRBV6-2 or TRBV6-3 and J usage is TRBJ1-1; the D gene is possibly TRBD1 (5 bases). With 8 bases removed from V and 4 bases from J, the gap between germline ends came to 8 bases. In germline, CDR1 is MNHEY, CDR2 SVGEGT. This CDR3 has 11 residues. CDR3 DNA sequence: TGTGCCAGCGCGAGGGGCACTGAAGCTTTCTTT. Translated: CASARGTEAFF.

V usage is TRBV5-1 and J usage is TRBJ2-7; weak D call: TRBD2 (6 bases). CDR3 size: 14 residues. The germline V and J ends were trimmed by 1 base and 5 bases, with 13 bases remaining between them. Germline assignment: CDR1 SGHRS and CDR2 YFSETQ. CDR3 bases: TGCGCCAGCAGCTTGCCCGCGGGGCAGGACGAGCAGTACTTC. Its translation: CASSLPAGQDEQYF. Full variable domain (outside the CDR3, taken from reference TRBV5-1 and TRBJ2-7): KAGVTQTPRYLIKTRGQQVTLSCSPISGHRSVSWYQQTPGQGLQFLFEYFSETQRNKGNFPGRFSGRQFSNSRSEMNVSTLELGDSALYLCASSLPAGQDEQYFGPGTRLTVT.

The genes are TRBV7-9 and TRBJ2-7, with 8 bases fitting TRBD1. CDR3 length: 15 amino acids. Trimming at V came to 7 bases and at J to 6 bases, leaving 14 bases not matched to a gene. Germline V CDR1 and CDR2: SEHNR, FQNEAQ (reference sequence). The CDR3 protein is CASTLDRARSGEQYF. Here the CDR3 DNA reads TGTGCCAGCACCCTGGACAGGGCCCGGTCCGGCGAGCAGTACTTC.

The chain uses TRBV10-3 and TRBJ2-1; D is unresolved. Germline CDR1 and CDR2: ENHRY and SYGVKD. CDR3 length: 11 amino acids. Deletions cut 8 bases from V and 7 bases from J, with 9 bases between. As DNA, the CDR3 is TGTGCCATCGAATCGAGGAATGAGCAGTTCTTC. Translation: CAIESRNEQFF.

This clonotype was counted a few times. The chain couples TRBV20-1 to TRBJ2-1; 8 nucleotides match TRBD2. The junction had 14 bases not matched to a gene; V was cut back by 3 bases and J by 1 base. The V gene's germline CDR1 is DFQATT and CDR2 SNEGSKA (reference sequence). This CDR3 spans 18 amino acids. In DNA, the CDR3 is TGCAGTGCTAGCCCCCCGTGGCGGGGGGCCCTATCCTACAATGAGCAGTTCTTC. Encoded protein: CSASPPWRGALSYNEQFF.

V usage is TRBV5-1 and J usage is TRBJ2-7; TRBD1 might be the D (6 bases). The germline V gene encodes CDR1 SGHRS and CDR2 YFSETQ. The CDR3 has 13 residues. V lost 1 base and J 5 bases, leaving 10 bases between the germline ends. CDR3 in DNA: TGCGCCAGCAGCTTGAGCGGACAGAACGAGCAGTACTTC. This encodes CASSLSGQNEQYF.

This clonotype was counted a few times. This chain joins TRBV29-1 and TRBJ2-1; D is uncertain. CDR3 size: 10 residues. CDR1 is SQVTM and CDR2 is ANQGSEA in the germline V gene. V was pared by 7 bases and J by 8 bases, with 9 bases between. The CDR3 here is CSGGWDEQFF. CDR3 DNA sequence: TGCAGCGGGGGTTGGGATGAGCAGTTCTTC.

The CDR3 here is CASSDSGLYFNTLDTDTQYF. The CDR3 region has the DNA TGTGCCAGCAGTGACTCGGGACTCTATTTCAATACGTTAGACACAGATACGCAGTATTTT. V and J are TRBV28 and TRBJ2-3; D is perhaps TRBD2 (6 bases). The germline V gene has CDR1 MDHEN and CDR2 SYDVKM. The CDR3 runs to 20 residues. The V end lost 5 bases, the J end lost 2 bases, and 29 bases lay between the germline ends.